These 25 T cell receptor beta chains originate from one sample sequenced in a study of radiation and T cells in renal cell carcinoma. The data were produced by immunoSEQ multiplex PCR, yet TCRdb's version contains in-frame clones alone and is incomplete. The profile shows 70,000 to 100,000 clones, approximately 86% of them singletons. The sample's time point: blood 2 weeks post-SBRT. The treatment: 15 Gy SBRT to primary tumor, nephrectomy 4 weeks later. The specimen was blood, collected from a patient whose treatment included radiotherapy and nephrectomy. The receptors were sampled from a woman in her forties or fifties with renal cell carcinoma.

This chain connects TRBV6-1 to TRBJ2-1; D remains ambiguous. Between the trimmed V and J ends, which lost 4 bases and 6 bases, there was a span of 7 bases. The CDR3 totals 12 residues. Germline CDR1 reads MNHNS; CDR2 reads SASEGT. For the CDR3, the DNA is TGTGCCAGCAGTGTACAAGGCAATGAGCAGTTCTTC. This encodes CASSVQGNEQFF.

The chain uses TRBV10-3 and TRBJ1-2; no definite D call. Germline V lookup: CDR1 ENHRY, CDR2 SYGVKD. Deletions cut 4 bases from V and 2 bases from J, with 8 bases between. The length of the CDR3 is 13 residues. Written as DNA, the CDR3 is TGTGCCATCAGTGCTGAGGGAAACTATGGCTACACCTTC. It encodes CAISAEGNYGYTF.

The V call is TRBV28, the J call TRBJ2-7, with 7 bases aligning to TRBD1. Losses at the gene ends were 5 bases for V and 7 bases for J; bases not matched to a gene: 5. The germline V gene has CDR1 MDHEN and CDR2 SYDVKM. This CDR3 comprises 12 residues. This CDR3 reads CASSPTGREQYF. The CDR3 DNA sequence: TGTGCCAGCAGTCCGACAGGGCGAGAGCAGTACTTC.

The rearrangement links TRBV7-9 to TRBJ1-1, with D unresolved. V was shortened by 5 bases and J by 0 bases, with 7 bases between the two germline ends. This CDR3 has 13 residues. In germline, CDR1 is SEHNR, CDR2 FQNEAQ (reference sequence). The chain's CDR3 is CASSLPMNTEAFF. The DNA for the CDR3 is TGTGCCAGCAGCCTCCCCATGAACACTGAAGCTTTCTTT.

The J gene is TRBJ2-3, the V gene TRBV2; 10 nucleotides align to TRBD2. Germline lookup yields CDR1 SNHLY and CDR2 FYNNEI. CDR3 length: 15 residues. V was clipped by 6 bases and J by 1 base; unmatched bases: 4. This CDR3 reads CASRVAGGRTDTQYF. The CDR3 coding sequence is TGTGCCAGCAGGGTAGCGGGGGGACGCACAGATACGCAGTATTTT.

J is TRBJ1-3 and V is TRBV30; no reliable D call. CDR3 size: 13 residues. Germline V gene sequence: CDR1 GTSNPN, CDR2 SVGIG (reference sequence). Deletions cut 1 base from V and 4 bases from J, with 8 bases between. The CDR3 sequence: CAWSASTGNTIYF. In DNA form, the CDR3 reads TGTGCCTGGAGTGCAAGTACAGGAAACACCATATATTTT.

The rearrangement links TRBV5-6 to TRBJ1-2; no reliable D call. The CDR3 loop spans 12 amino acids. CDR1 SGHDT and CDR2 YYEEEE come from the germline V gene. Trimming removed 3 bases from V and 2 bases from J, with 5 bases in between. The CDR3 sequence: CASSSLNYGYTF. The DNA for the CDR3 is TGTGCCAGCAGCTCGCTCAACTATGGCTACACCTTC.

The rearrangement uses TRBV6-4 and TRBJ2-1; D perhaps matches TRBD1 (7 bases). The CDR3 spans 12 residues. V was trimmed by 5 bases and J by 9 bases, leaving 11 bases between them. Germline loops: CDR1 MRHNA, CDR2 SNTAGT. CDR3 sequence (DNA): TGTGCCAGCAGTCACAGGGGAGGTGAGCAGTTCTTC. It specifies CASSHRGGEQFF.

The genes are TRBV7-9 and TRBJ1-2, with D hard to call. From germline, CDR1 is SEHNR and CDR2 FQNEAQ (reference sequence). The CDR3 is 13 residues long. V lost 5 bases to trimming and J lost 3 bases, with 10 bases between them. Here the CDR3 DNA reads TGTGCCAGCAGCGGCCCAGGTGACTATGGCTACACCTTC. Encoded protein: CASSGPGDYGYTF.

The chain recombines TRBV30 with TRBJ2-6, with D uncertain. CDR3 length equals 13 residues. V was cut by 8 bases and J by 3 bases, with 11 bases left in between. The germline V gene has CDR1 GTSNPN and CDR2 SVGIG (reference sequence). Here the CDR3 reads CARALVGANVLTF. The CDR3 nucleotides are TGTGCCCGAGCATTGGTTGGGGCCAACGTCCTGACTTTC.

This clone appeared many times. The CDR3 protein is CASSPGLGDSPLHF. The CDR3 nucleotides read TGTGCCAGCTCACCAGGGCTAGGGGATTCACCCCTCCACTTT. V usage is TRBV18 and J usage is TRBJ1-6; D might be TRBD1 (5 bases). CDR1 and CDR2 (germline): KGHSH, LQKENI. Trimming took 2 bases from V and 8 from J, leaving 10 bases between them. This CDR3 region has 14 residues.

The V gene is TRBV29-1, the J gene TRBJ2-7, with 11 bases that match TRBD2. CDR1 is SQVTM and CDR2 is ANQGSEA in the germline V gene. V shed 6 bases and J 3 bases; nucleotides not matched to a gene: 4. The CDR3 extends over 13 amino acids. As DNA, the CDR3 is TGCAGCGTCGCCGGGACTAGCGGCTACGAGCAGTACTTC. Its protein product is CSVAGTSGYEQYF.

This clone was seen more than once but under ten times. The gene calls are TRBV7-2 and TRBJ1-1, with 7 positions matching TRBD1. The CDR3 is 14 residues long. Germline V lookup: CDR1 SGHTA, CDR2 FQGNSA. V was clipped by 4 bases and J by 3 bases; unmatched bases: 5. CDR3 sequence reads: CASSSGRGHTEAFF. The DNA of the CDR3 is TGTGCCAGCAGCTCAGGGAGGGGGCACACTGAAGCTTTCTTT.

This chain joins TRBV6-1 and TRBJ1-5, with D possibly matching TRBD1 (6 bases). The V gene's germline CDR1 is MNHNS and CDR2 SASEGT. The germline V and J ends were trimmed by 8 bases and 3 bases, with 17 bases remaining between them. The CDR3 consists of 15 residues. The CDR3: CASQTGGRHNQPQHF. CDR3 DNA: TGTGCCAGCCAAACGGGGGGCAGACACAATCAGCCCCAGCATTTT.

The chain carries TRBV27 and TRBJ2-5, with D perhaps matching TRBD1 or TRBD2 (7 bases each). CDR3 length: 14 residues. V dropped 5 bases and J dropped 4 bases, with 14 bases sitting between them. Germline CDR1 reads MNHEY; CDR2 reads SMNVEV (reference sequence). In DNA, the CDR3 is TGTGCCAGCAGTCCGCCAGGGGGGGGAGAGACCCAGTACTTC. This gives the protein CASSPPGGGETQYF.

V usage is TRBV9 and J usage is TRBJ2-1, with D tentatively TRBD1 (6 bases). The germline V gene encodes CDR1 SGDLS and CDR2 YYNGEE. V was pared by 3 bases and J by 9 bases, with 7 bases between. This CDR3 comprises 11 residues. The CDR3 nucleotides are TGTGCCAGCAGCGAAGGGGGTGAGCAGTTCTTC. Its protein is CASSEGGEQFF.

The rearrangement uses TRBV10-3 and TRBJ2-6, with a possible D match to TRBD1 (6 bases). V was clipped by 10 bases and J by 2 bases, with 12 bases between them. CDR3 length: 14 amino acids. Germline V gene data show CDR1 as ENHRY and CDR2 as SYGVKD. In DNA form, the CDR3 reads TGTGCCACCCAACAGGGAACTGGGGCCAACGTCCTGACTTTC. Translation: CATQQGTGANVLTF.

The chain uses TRBV9 and TRBJ2-1, with 7 bases fitting TRBD1. The CDR3 totals 16 residues. V lost 2 bases, J lost 0 bases, and 5 bases stayed unmatched. Looked up from germline, CDR1 is SGDLS and CDR2 is YYNGEE. The CDR3 sequence: CASSVRGPRSYNEQFF. The CDR3 nucleotides are TGTGCCAGCAGCGTGAGGGGGCCGCGCTCCTACAATGAGCAGTTCTTC. Combining the CDR3 with reference TRBV9 and TRBJ2-1 gives the whole variable domain DSGVTQTPKHLITATGQRVTLRCSPRSGDLSVYWYQQSLDQGLQFLIQYYNGEERAKGNILERFSAQQFPDLHSELNLSSLELGDSALYFCASSVRGPRSYNEQFFGPGTRLTVL.

The rearrangement uses TRBV7-2 and TRBJ2-7; TRBD2 matches at 10 bases. The junction had 6 bases not matched to a gene; V was cut back by 2 bases and J by 2 bases. Germline V CDR1 and CDR2: SGHTA, FQGNSA. The CDR3 covers 16 residues. The CDR3 here is CASSLTSGNPAYEQYF. Here the CDR3 DNA reads TGTGCCAGCAGCTTAACTAGCGGGAACCCAGCCTACGAGCAGTACTTC.

The rearrangement uses TRBV7-2 and TRBJ1-3, with no clear D. Germline assignment: CDR1 SGHTA and CDR2 FQGNSA. This CDR3 region has 15 residues. V shed 4 bases and J shed 0 bases, with 10 bases lying between them. The CDR3 DNA is TGTGCCAGCAGCTCATCCCAGAGCTCTGGAAACACCATATATTTT. This sequence encodes CASSSSQSSGNTIYF.

The chain uses TRBV27 and TRBJ2-7; D possibly corresponds to TRBD2 (6 bases). V was trimmed by 3 bases and J by 5 bases, leaving 14 bases between them. This CDR3 is 14 amino acids long. From germline, CDR1 is MNHEY and CDR2 SMNVEV (reference sequence). The CDR3 DNA sequence: TGTGCCAGCAGTTTTCTCGGGGGTTTCAACGAGCAGTACTTC. Its translation: CASSFLGGFNEQYF.

The chain carries TRBV5-6 and TRBJ2-7, with no clear D. V dropped 0 bases and J dropped 9 bases, with 7 bases sitting between them. The CDR3 loop spans 11 amino acids. The germline gives CDR1 SGHDT, CDR2 YYEEEE. The CDR3 DNA sequence: TGTGCCAGCAGCTTGGCCGCGATGCAGTACTTC. Translated: CASSLAAMQYF.

This clone has only one observation. The chain links TRBV5-1 to TRBJ2-7; D is undetermined. Germline lookup yields CDR1 SGHRS and CDR2 YFSETQ. Trimming stripped 2 bases from V and 2 bases from J, with 11 bases between. This CDR3 comprises 14 residues. CDR3 DNA sequence: TGCGCCAGCAGCTTTAGCCAGGCCCCCTACGAGCAGTACTTC. It translates to CASSFSQAPYEQYF.

CDR3 DNA: TGTGCCAGCAGTTGGGAGGACAATCAAGAGACCCAGTACTTC. Translation gives CASSWEDNQETQYF. V is TRBV6-5 and J is TRBJ2-5, with D possibly TRBD2 on 6 matching bases. This CDR3 spans 14 amino acids. CDR1 and CDR2 (germline): MNHEY, SVGAGI. Trimming left V 4 bases short and J 2 bases short, with 11 bases between.

The V and J genes are TRBV14 and TRBJ2-1; D is uncertain. Trimming left V 6 bases short and J 3 bases short, with 6 bases between. Germline V gene lookup returns CDR1 SGHDN and CDR2 FVKESK. The CDR3 has 12 amino acids. The CDR3 nucleotides read TGTGCCAGCAGTAAGGGCTACAATGAGCAGTTCTTC. Translating gives CASSKGYNEQFF.